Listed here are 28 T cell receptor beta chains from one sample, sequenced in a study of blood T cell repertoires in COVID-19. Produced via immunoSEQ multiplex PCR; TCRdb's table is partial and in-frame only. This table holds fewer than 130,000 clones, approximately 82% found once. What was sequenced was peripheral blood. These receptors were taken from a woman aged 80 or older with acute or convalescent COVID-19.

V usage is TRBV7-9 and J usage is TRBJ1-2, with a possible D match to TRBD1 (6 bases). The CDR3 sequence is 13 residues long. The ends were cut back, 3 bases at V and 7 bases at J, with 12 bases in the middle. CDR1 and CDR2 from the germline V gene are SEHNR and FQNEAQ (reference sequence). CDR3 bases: TGTGCCAGCAGCTTGGGACCCAGGGGTGGCTACACCTTC. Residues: CASSLGPRGGYTF.

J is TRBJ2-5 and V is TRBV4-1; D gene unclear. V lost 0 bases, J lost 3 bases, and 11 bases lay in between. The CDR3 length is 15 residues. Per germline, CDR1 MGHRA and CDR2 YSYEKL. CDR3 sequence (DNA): TGCGCCAGCAGCCAAGATCCGCGTCAGGAAGAGACCCAGTACTTC. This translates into CASSQDPRQEETQYF.

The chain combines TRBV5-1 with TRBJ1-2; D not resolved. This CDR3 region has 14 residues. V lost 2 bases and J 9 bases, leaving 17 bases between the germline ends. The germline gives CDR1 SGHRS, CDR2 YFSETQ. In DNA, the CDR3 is TGCGCCAGCAGCTTTCGCTCGGAAGGAGGAAGCTACACCTTC. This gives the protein CASSFRSEGGSYTF.

CDR3 DNA: TGTGCCAGCTCACCAGTAGGGGATCAGCCCCAGCATTTT. Translation gives CASSPVGDQPQHF. The V and J genes are TRBV18 and TRBJ1-5, with TRBD1 as a possible D gene (5 bases). V dropped 2 bases and J dropped 5 bases, with 7 bases sitting between them. This CDR3 comprises 13 residues. The germline CDR1 and CDR2 sequences are KGHSH and LQKENI.

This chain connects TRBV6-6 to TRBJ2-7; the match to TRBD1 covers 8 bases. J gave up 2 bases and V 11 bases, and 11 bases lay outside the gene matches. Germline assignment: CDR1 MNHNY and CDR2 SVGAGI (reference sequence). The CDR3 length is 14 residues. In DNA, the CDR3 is TGTGCCGCAAGGTTTGGACAGGGAGCCTACGAGCAGTACTTC. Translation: CAARFGQGAYEQYF.

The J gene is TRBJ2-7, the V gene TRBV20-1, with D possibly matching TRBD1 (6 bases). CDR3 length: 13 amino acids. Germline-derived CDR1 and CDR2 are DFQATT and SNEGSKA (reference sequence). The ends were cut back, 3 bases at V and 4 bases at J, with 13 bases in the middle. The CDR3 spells CSASTGPHYEQYF. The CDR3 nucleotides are TGCAGTGCTAGTACAGGGCCTCATTACGAGCAGTACTTC.

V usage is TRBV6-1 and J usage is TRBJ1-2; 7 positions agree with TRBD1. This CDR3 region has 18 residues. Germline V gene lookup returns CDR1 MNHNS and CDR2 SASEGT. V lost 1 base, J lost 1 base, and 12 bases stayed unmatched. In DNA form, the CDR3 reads TGTGCCAGCAGTGAAGAACGCACCGGGACAGCGAGTAACTATGGCTACACCTTC. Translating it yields CASSEERTGTASNYGYTF.

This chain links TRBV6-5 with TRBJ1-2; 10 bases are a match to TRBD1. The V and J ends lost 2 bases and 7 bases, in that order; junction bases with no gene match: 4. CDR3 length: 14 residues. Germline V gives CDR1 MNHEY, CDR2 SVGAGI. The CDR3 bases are TGTGCCAGCAGTTACACGGGACAGGGGTCTGGCTACACCTTC. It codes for CASSYTGQGSGYTF.

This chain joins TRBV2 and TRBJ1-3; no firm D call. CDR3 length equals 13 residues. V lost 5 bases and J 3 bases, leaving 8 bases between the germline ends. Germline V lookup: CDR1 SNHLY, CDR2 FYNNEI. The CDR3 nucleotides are TGTGCCAGCAGTCGAGGTTATGGAAACACCATATATTTT. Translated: CASSRGYGNTIYF.

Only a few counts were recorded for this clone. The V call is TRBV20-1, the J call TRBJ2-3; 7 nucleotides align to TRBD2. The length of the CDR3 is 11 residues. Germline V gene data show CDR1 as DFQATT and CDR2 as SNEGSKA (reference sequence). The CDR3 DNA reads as TGCAGCCTAGCGGATGTAGATACGCAGTATTTT. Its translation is CSLADVDTQYF.

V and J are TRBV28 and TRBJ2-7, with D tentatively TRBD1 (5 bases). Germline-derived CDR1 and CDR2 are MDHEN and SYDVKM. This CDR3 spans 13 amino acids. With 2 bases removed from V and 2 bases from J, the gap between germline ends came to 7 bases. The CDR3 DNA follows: TGTGCCAGCAGTTTACCAGGGACCTACGAGCAGTACTTC. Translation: CASSLPGTYEQYF.

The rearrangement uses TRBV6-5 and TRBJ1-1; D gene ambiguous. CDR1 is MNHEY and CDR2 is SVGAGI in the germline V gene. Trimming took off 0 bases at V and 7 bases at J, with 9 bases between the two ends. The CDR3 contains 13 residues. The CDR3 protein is CASSYSLTLEAFF. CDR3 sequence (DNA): TGTGCCAGCAGTTACTCCTTGACACTTGAAGCTTTCTTT.

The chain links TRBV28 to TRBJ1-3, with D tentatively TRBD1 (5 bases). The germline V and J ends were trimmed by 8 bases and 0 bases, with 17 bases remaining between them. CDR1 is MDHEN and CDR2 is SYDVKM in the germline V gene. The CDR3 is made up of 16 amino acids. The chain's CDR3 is CASRRGNRLSGNTIYF. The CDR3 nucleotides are TGTGCCAGCCGGAGGGGTAATCGCCTCTCTGGAAACACCATATATTTT.

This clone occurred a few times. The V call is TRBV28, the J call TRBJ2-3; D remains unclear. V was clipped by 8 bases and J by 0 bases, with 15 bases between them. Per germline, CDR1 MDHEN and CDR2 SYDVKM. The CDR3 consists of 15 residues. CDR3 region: CASARGSASTDTQYF. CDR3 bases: TGTGCCAGCGCTCGAGGAAGTGCTAGCACAGATACGCAGTATTTT.

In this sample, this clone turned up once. The CDR3 here is CASRVRANTGELFF. In nucleotides, the CDR3 is TGTGCCAGCAGAGTCAGGGCCAACACCGGGGAGCTGTTTTTT. The chain uses TRBV6-6 and TRBJ2-2; possible D gene TRBD1, 5 bases. V lost 6 bases and J 2 bases, leaving 10 bases between the germline ends. The CDR3 totals 14 residues. Germline values: CDR1 MNHNY, CDR2 SVGAGI (reference sequence).

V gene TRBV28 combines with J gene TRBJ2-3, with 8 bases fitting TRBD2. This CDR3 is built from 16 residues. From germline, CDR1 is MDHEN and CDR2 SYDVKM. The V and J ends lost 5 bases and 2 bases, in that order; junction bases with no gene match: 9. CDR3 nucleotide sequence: TGTGCCAGCAGTCCTCTCCTAGCGGGTATCACAGATACGCAGTATTTT. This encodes CASSPLLAGITDTQYF.

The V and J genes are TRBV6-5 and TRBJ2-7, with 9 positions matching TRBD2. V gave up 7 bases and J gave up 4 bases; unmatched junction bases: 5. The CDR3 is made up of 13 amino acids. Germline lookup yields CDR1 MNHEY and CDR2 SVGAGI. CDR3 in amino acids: CASKAGGRYEQYF. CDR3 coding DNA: TGTGCCAGCAAGGCGGGAGGGCGGTACGAGCAGTACTTC.

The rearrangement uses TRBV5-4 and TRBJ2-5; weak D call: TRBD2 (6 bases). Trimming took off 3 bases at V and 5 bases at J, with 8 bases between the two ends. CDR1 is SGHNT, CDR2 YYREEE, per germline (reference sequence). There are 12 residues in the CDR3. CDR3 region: CASSSSVETQYF. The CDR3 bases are TGTGCCAGCAGCTCTAGCGTGGAGACCCAGTACTTC.

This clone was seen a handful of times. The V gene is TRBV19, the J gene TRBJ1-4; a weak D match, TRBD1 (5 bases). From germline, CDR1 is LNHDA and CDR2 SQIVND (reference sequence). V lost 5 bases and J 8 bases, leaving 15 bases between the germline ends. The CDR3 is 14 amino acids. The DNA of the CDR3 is TGTGCCAGTAGTCAGGGTGATACGCGGGAAAAACTGTTTTTT. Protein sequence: CASSQGDTREKLFF.

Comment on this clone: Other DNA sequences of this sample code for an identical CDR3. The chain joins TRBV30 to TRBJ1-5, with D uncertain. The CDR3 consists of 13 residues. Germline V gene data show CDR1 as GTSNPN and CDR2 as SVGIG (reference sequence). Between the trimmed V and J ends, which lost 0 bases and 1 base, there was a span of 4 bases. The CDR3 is CAWSVESNQPQHF. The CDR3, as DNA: TGTGCCTGGAGTGTAGAGAGCAATCAGCCCCAGCATTTT.

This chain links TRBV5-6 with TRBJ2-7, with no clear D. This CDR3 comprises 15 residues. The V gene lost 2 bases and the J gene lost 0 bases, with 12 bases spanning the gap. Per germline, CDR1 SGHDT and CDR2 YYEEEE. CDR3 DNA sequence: TGTGCCAGCAGCTTCTCGCGAACCCTCTCCTACGAGCAGTACTTC. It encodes CASSFSRTLSYEQYF.

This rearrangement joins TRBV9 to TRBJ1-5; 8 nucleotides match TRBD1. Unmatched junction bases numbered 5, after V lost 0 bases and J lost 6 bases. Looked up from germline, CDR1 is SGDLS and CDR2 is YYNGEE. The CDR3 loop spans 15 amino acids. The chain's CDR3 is CASSVEAGGIQPQHF. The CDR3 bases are TGTGCCAGCAGCGTAGAGGCAGGGGGCATTCAGCCCCAGCATTTT.

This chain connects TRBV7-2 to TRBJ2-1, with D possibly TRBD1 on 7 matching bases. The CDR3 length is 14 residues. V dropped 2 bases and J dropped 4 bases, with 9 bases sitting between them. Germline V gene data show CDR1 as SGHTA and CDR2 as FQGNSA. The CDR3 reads CASSLQGGYNEQFF. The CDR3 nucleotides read TGTGCCAGCAGCTTACAGGGGGGTTACAATGAGCAGTTCTTC.

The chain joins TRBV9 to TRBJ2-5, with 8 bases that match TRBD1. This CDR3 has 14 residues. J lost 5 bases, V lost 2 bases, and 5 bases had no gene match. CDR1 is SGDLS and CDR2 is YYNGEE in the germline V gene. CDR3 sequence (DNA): TGTGCCAGCAGCGTCCAGGGGGCTAGTGAGACCCAGTACTTC. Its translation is CASSVQGASETQYF.

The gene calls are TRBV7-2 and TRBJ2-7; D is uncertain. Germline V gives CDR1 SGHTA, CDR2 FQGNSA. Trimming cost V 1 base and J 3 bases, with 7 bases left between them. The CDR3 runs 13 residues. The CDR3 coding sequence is TGTGCCAGCAGCTTAGGACACCACTACGAGCAGTACTTC. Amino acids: CASSLGHHYEQYF.

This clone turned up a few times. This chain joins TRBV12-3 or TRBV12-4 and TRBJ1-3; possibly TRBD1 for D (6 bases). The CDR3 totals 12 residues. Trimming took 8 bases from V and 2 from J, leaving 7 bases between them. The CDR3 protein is CASGGAGNTIYF. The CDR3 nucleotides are TGTGCCAGCGGGGGCGCTGGAAACACCATATATTTT.

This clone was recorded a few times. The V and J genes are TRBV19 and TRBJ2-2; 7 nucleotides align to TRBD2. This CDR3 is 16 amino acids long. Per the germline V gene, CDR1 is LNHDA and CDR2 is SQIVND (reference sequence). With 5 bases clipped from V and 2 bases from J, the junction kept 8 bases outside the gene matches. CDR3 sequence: CASSVGLAVNTGELFF. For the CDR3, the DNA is TGTGCCAGTAGTGTAGGTCTAGCGGTTAACACCGGGGAGCTGTTTTTT.

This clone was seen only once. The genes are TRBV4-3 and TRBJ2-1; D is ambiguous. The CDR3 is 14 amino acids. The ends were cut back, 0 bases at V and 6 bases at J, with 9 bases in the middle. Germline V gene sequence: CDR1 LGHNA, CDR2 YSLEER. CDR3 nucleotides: TGCGCCAGCAGCCAAGATTCTCGTTCCAATGAGCAGTTCTTC. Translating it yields CASSQDSRSNEQFF.